One and the same sample provided the 30 T cell receptor beta chains below, sequenced in a study of cytomegalovirus exposure and HLA in healthy donors. Primers for the PCR totalled 60 Vbeta and 13 Jbeta. Assay used: immunoSEQ multiplex PCR; TCRdb lists only in-frame clones, some missing. Of more than 100,000 clones in the sample, nearly 65% are singletons; the top ten hold approximately 11%. The sequenced material came from PBMCs. The receptors shown here come from a man in his forties in good health and CMV-seropositive.

V is TRBV7-3 and J is TRBJ1-1; possible D gene TRBD1, 5 bases. Germline V CDR1 and CDR2: SGHTA, FQGTGA. V was pared by 5 bases and J by 3 bases, with 13 bases between. There are 14 residues in the CDR3. This chain's CDR3 is CASSPQGAYTEAFF. DNA of the CDR3: TGTGCCAGCAGCCCTCAGGGCGCGTACACTGAAGCTTTCTTT.

The chain carries TRBV5-4 and TRBJ2-7; weak D call: TRBD2 (7 bases). In germline, CDR1 is SGHNT, CDR2 YYREEE (reference sequence). CDR3 length: 16 residues. Trimming took off 2 bases at V and 1 base at J, with 16 bases between the two ends. The CDR3 coding sequence is TGTGCCAGCAGCTTTGGGGGGGGCTTAGGTTCCTACGAGCAGTACTTC. This codes for CASSFGGGLGSYEQYF. Full variable domain (outside the CDR3, taken from reference TRBV5-4 and TRBJ2-7): ETGVTQSPTHLIKTRGQQVTLRCSSQSGHNTVSWYQQALGQGPQFIFQYYREEENGRGNFPPRFSGLQFPNYSSELNVNALELDDSALYLCASSFGGGLGSYEQYFGPGTRLTVT.

The sample holds a few counts of this clone. The chain employs TRBV10-1 and TRBJ1-1, with D possibly being TRBD1 (6 bases). The length of the CDR3 is 13 residues. Germline lookup yields CDR1 WNHNN and CDR2 SYGVQD (reference sequence). V dropped 3 bases and J dropped 4 bases, with 9 bases sitting between them. The CDR3 DNA is TGCGCCAGCAGTGAAACAGGGACCACTGAAGCTTTCTTT. Translating it yields CASSETGTTEAFF.

This rearrangement joins TRBV19 to TRBJ1-1; TRBD1 aligns across 10 bases. There are 13 residues in the CDR3. J lost 4 bases, V lost 5 bases, and 1 base had no gene match. Germline V lookup: CDR1 LNHDA, CDR2 SQIVND (reference sequence). The DNA of the CDR3 is TGTGCCAGTAGTGGACAGGGGGTCACTGAAGCTTTCTTT. Translated: CASSGQGVTEAFF. The whole variable domain, filled in from reference TRBV19 and TRBJ1-1, reads DGGITQSPKYLFRKEGQNVTLSCEQNLNHDAMYWYRQDPGQGLRLIYYSQIVNDFQKGDIAEGYSVSREKKESFPLTVTSAQKNPTAFYLCASSGQGVTEAFFGQGTRLTVV.

The V call is TRBV7-3, the J call TRBJ2-1, with a possible D match to TRBD1 (6 bases). The V end lost 4 bases, the J end lost 1 base, and 11 bases lay between the germline ends. Germline CDR1 and CDR2: SGHTA and FQGTGA. CDR3 length: 15 residues. Here the CDR3 reads CASSSNRDSYNEQFF. For the CDR3, the DNA is TGTGCCAGCAGCTCTAACAGGGATTCCTACAATGAGCAGTTCTTC.

This clone showed up just a few times. This chain joins TRBV6-5 and TRBJ1-4; possible D gene TRBD1, 5 bases. V lost 2 bases to trimming and J lost 7 bases, with 14 bases between them. The CDR3 sequence is 15 residues long. Per the germline V gene, CDR1 is MNHEY and CDR2 is SVGAGI. Written as DNA, the CDR3 is TGTGCCAGCAGTTACGGGGTAGGGGCAGGTGAAAAACTGTTTTTT. As protein: CASSYGVGAGEKLFF.

The chain has TRBV6-6 and TRBJ2-7; 13 bases map to TRBD2. The CDR3 totals 15 residues. Per germline, CDR1 MNHNY and CDR2 SVGAGI (reference sequence). Trimming cost V 8 bases and J 7 bases; bases outside gene matches: 11. This CDR3 reads CASQSPLAGGGEQYF. The CDR3 coding sequence is TGTGCCAGCCAATCCCCACTAGCGGGAGGGGGAGAGCAGTACTTC.

The rearrangement links TRBV10-3 to TRBJ1-4; D uncertain. The CDR3 extends over 13 amino acids. V was pared by 7 bases and J by 3 bases, with 9 bases between. The germline gives CDR1 ENHRY, CDR2 SYGVKD. This CDR3 reads CAITPQPNEKLFF. As DNA, the CDR3 is TGTGCCATCACCCCACAGCCTAATGAAAAACTGTTTTTT.

This chain links TRBV18 with TRBJ1-2; 8 bases fit TRBD1. J lost 4 bases, V lost 3 bases, and 4 bases had no gene match. The germline V gene has CDR1 KGHSH and CDR2 LQKENI. The CDR3 runs 14 residues. CDR3 in DNA: TGTGCCAGCTCACCGGACAGGGCAAGCTATGGCTACACCTTC. This sequence encodes CASSPDRASYGYTF.

The chain joins TRBV9 to TRBJ1-1; D call uncertain. V was shortened by 3 bases and J by 2 bases, with 26 bases between the two germline ends. Germline V lookup: CDR1 SGDLS, CDR2 YYNGEE. The CDR3 is 19 amino acids. CDR3 nucleotide sequence: TGTGCCAGCAGCGAGTACCCTCCCGGACTCTCCACGGACAACACTGAAGCTTTCTTT. Protein product: CASSEYPPGLSTDNTEAFF.

This chain uses TRBV5-4 with TRBJ2-2; unclear D gene. The CDR3 loop spans 16 amino acids. V lost 0 bases, J lost 7 bases, and 16 bases lay in between. The germline V gene encodes CDR1 SGHNT and CDR2 YYREEE (reference sequence). The CDR3: CASSLDDMIRGGELFF. CDR3 in DNA: TGTGCCAGCAGCTTGGATGATATGATCAGAGGCGGGGAGCTGTTTTTT.

About this clone: The junction departs from the called germline gene at one end, perhaps through a read error. This chain uses TRBV7-7 with TRBJ1-1; tentative D call: TRBD1 (6 bases). Germline lookup yields CDR1 SSHAT and CDR2 FNYEAQ (reference sequence). The CDR3 contains 14 residues. The CDR3: CASSLVQGDTEAFF. For the CDR3, the DNA is TGTGCTAGCAGCTTAGTACAGGGCGACACTGAAGCTTTCTTT.

The V and J genes are TRBV5-4 and TRBJ1-1; no definite D call. CDR1 SGHNT and CDR2 YYREEE come from the germline V gene (reference sequence). With 0 bases removed from V and 0 bases from J, the gap between germline ends came to 9 bases. This CDR3 region has 15 residues. CDR3 protein: CASSLGLVLNTEAFF. DNA of the CDR3: TGTGCCAGCAGCTTGGGGCTAGTCCTGAACACTGAAGCTTTCTTT.

The V and J genes are TRBV11-2 and TRBJ2-7, with D perhaps matching TRBD2 (5 bases). Germline loops: CDR1 SGHAT, CDR2 FQNNGV. Deletions cut 2 bases from V and 3 bases from J, with 14 bases between. This CDR3 has 15 residues. The chain's CDR3 is CASSLPREKVYEQYF. CDR3 bases: TGTGCCAGCAGCTTACCGAGGGAGAAGGTCTACGAGCAGTACTTC.

The gene calls are TRBV5-5 and TRBJ2-3; 8 nucleotides match TRBD1. J gave up 0 bases and V 4 bases, and 4 bases lay outside the gene matches. Germline CDR1 SGHKS, CDR2 YYEKEE (reference sequence). This CDR3 is 15 amino acids long. CDR3 DNA: TGTGCCAGCAGCAAGGACAGGGCCAGCACAGATACGCAGTATTTT. Protein: CASSKDRASTDTQYF.

This sequence joins TRBV4-3 and TRBJ2-5, with 9 bases aligning to TRBD2. Germline CDR1 LGHNA, CDR2 YSLEER. With 0 bases clipped from V and 2 bases from J, the junction kept 13 bases outside the gene matches. The CDR3 contains 19 residues. CDR3 coding DNA: TGCGCCAGCAGCCAAGATCTTTCGGTTAGCGGGGGATGGCAAGAGACCCAGTACTTC. This encodes CASSQDLSVSGGWQETQYF.

This clone is a singleton in its sample. The chain recombines TRBV9 with TRBJ1-2, with D perhaps TRBD1 (5 bases). Germline CDR1 reads SGDLS; CDR2 reads YYNGEE. Trimming pared 4 bases from V and 4 bases from J, leaving 14 bases between. The CDR3 loop spans 14 amino acids. The CDR3 here is CASSPTRVGYGYTF. The CDR3 DNA reads as TGTGCCAGCAGCCCGACCAGGGTCGGCTATGGCTACACCTTC.

This sequence joins TRBV6-5 and TRBJ2-7; TRBD1 might be the D (5 bases). V was clipped by 0 bases and J by 4 bases, with 13 bases between them. CDR3 length: 15 amino acids. Germline V CDR1 and CDR2: MNHEY, SVGAGI. This CDR3 reads CASSYSGRVGYEQYF. The CDR3 region has the DNA TGTGCCAGCAGTTACTCAGGCAGGGTTGGGTACGAGCAGTACTTC.

V and J are TRBV6-6 and TRBJ1-1; 7 positions match TRBD1. Trimming took 2 bases from V and 5 from J; bases not matched to a gene: 5. Germline lookup yields CDR1 MNHNY and CDR2 SVGAGI (reference sequence). There are 14 residues in the CDR3. The chain's CDR3 is CASSYRQGLTEAFF. CDR3 coding DNA: TGTGCCAGCAGTTACCGACAGGGTTTAACTGAAGCTTTCTTT.

CDR3 sequence reads: CASSAPGLDEKLFF. The CDR3 nucleotides are TGTGCCAGCAGCGCCCCAGGGTTGGATGAAAAACTGTTTTTT. The chain recombines TRBV9 with TRBJ1-4, with D perhaps TRBD1 (5 bases). Germline values: CDR1 SGDLS, CDR2 YYNGEE. The V end lost 3 bases, the J end lost 6 bases, and 12 bases lay between the germline ends. This CDR3 is 14 amino acids long. Complete variable domain (other parts from reference TRBV9 and TRBJ1-4): DSGVTQTPKHLITATGQRVTLRCSPRSGDLSVYWYQQSLDQGLQFLIQYYNGEERAKGNILERFSAQQFPDLHSELNLSSLELGDSALYFCASSAPGLDEKLFFGSGTQLSVL.

This clone occurred a few times. The junction does not match germline at one end; this may be a read error. The chain has TRBV7-9 and TRBJ1-3, with D perhaps matching TRBD1 (5 bases). This CDR3 is built from 12 residues. Germline V gives CDR1 SEHNR, CDR2 FQNEAQ (reference sequence). CDR3 DNA sequence: TGTTCCAGCACCTCACGGGGGAGTACCATATATTTT. Translating gives CSSTSRGSTIYF. Full variable domain (missing parts from reference TRBV7-9 and TRBJ1-3): DTGVSQNPRHKITKRGQNVTFRCDPISEHNRLYWYRQTLGQGPEFLTYFQNEAQLEKSRLLSDRFSAERPKGSFSTLEIQRTEQGDSAMYLCSSTSRGSTIYFGEGSWLTVV.

This clone was observed many times. The chain employs TRBV4-2 and TRBJ2-3; the match to TRBD2 covers 13 bases. Germline V gene sequence: CDR1 LGHNA, CDR2 YNFKEQ. V lost 4 bases to trimming and J lost 3 bases; unmatched junction nucleotides: 1. The CDR3 has 15 amino acids. This CDR3 is CASSPGLAGTDTQYF. The CDR3 DNA sequence: TGTGCCAGCAGCCCGGGACTAGCGGGAACAGATACGCAGTATTTT.

Many counts were recorded for this clone. Other DNA variants within this sample encode the same CDR3. The CDR3 coding sequence is TGTGCCAGCAGCGCGCAAGGGGATCAGCCCCAGCATTTT. It codes for CASSAQGDQPQHF. V usage is TRBV7-9 and J usage is TRBJ1-5, with D perhaps matching TRBD1 (5 bases). The CDR3 has 13 amino acids. Germline assignment: CDR1 SEHNR and CDR2 FQNEAQ (reference sequence). V was clipped by 5 bases and J by 5 bases, with 10 bases between them.

This rearrangement joins TRBV7-9 to TRBJ2-7, with D unclear. This CDR3 has 12 amino acids. The germline CDR1 and CDR2 sequences are SEHNR and FQNEAQ (reference sequence). Trimming pared 3 bases from V and 2 bases from J, leaving 5 bases between. This chain's CDR3 is CASSFHPYEQYF. CDR3 DNA sequence: TGTGCCAGCAGCTTTCATCCCTACGAGCAGTACTTC.

This rearrangement joins TRBV27 to TRBJ2-3; TRBD2 matches at 13 bases. The CDR3 sequence is 19 residues long. Germline V gene lookup returns CDR1 MNHEY and CDR2 SMNVEV (reference sequence). V lost 3 bases, J lost 0 bases, and 9 bases stayed unmatched. The CDR3 reads CASSFRTSGGATSTDTQYF. CDR3 DNA: TGTGCCAGCAGTTTTCGGACTAGCGGGGGAGCAACTAGCACAGATACGCAGTATTTT.

This clone was detected a few times. The chain couples TRBV5-4 to TRBJ2-7, with 8 bases aligning to TRBD2. Germline V gene sequence: CDR1 SGHNT, CDR2 YYREEE (reference sequence). This CDR3 comprises 15 residues. The V segment lost 3 bases and the J segment 5 bases; nucleotides outside the gene matches: 10. The CDR3 here is CASSSPGLATNEQYF. For the CDR3, the DNA is TGTGCCAGCAGCTCCCCTGGACTAGCAACCAACGAGCAGTACTTC.

V gene TRBV6-6 combines with J gene TRBJ1-4; 11 bases are shared with TRBD1. Germline V CDR1 and CDR2: MNHNY, SVGAGI (reference sequence). V lost 7 bases and J lost 8; bases outside the gene matches: 6. The CDR3 contains 14 residues. CDR3 nucleotides: TGTGCCAGCAACGCGGACAGGGGGCTCGAAAAACTGTTTTTT. Protein: CASNADRGLEKLFF.

This clone was seen once. The rearrangement links TRBV7-6 to TRBJ2-1; TRBD2 matches 8 bases. CDR3 length equals 19 residues. V was pared by 1 base and J by 0 bases, with 11 bases of the junction left unmatched. Germline V CDR1 and CDR2: SGHVS, FNYEAQ. CDR3 coding DNA: TGTGCCAGCAGCTTAGGAAAGAGCGCCGGGAGGGCCTCCTACAATGAGCAGTTCTTC. The encoded protein is CASSLGKSAGRASYNEQFF.

J is TRBJ2-3 and V is TRBV5-1; 7 nucleotides line up with TRBD1. There are 16 residues in the CDR3. V lost 1 base and J lost 0; bases outside the gene matches: 5. CDR1 is SGHRS and CDR2 is YFSETQ in the germline V gene. CDR3 loop: CASSLNGDSSTDTQYF. DNA for the CDR3: TGCGCCAGCAGCTTGAATGGGGACAGTAGCACAGATACGCAGTATTTT.

This chain uses TRBV2 with TRBJ2-7, with 8 bases identical to TRBD1. CDR3 length equals 14 residues. The V gene's germline CDR1 is SNHLY and CDR2 FYNNEI. V was pared by 5 bases and J by 0 bases, with 3 bases of the junction left unmatched. CDR3 loop: CASSRDRTSYEQYF. The CDR3 DNA reads TGTGCCAGCAGTAGGGACAGGACCTCCTACGAGCAGTACTTC. Together with reference TRBV2 and TRBJ2-7, the CDR3 gives the full variable domain: EPEVTQTPSHQVTQMGQEVILRCVPISNHLYFYWYRQILGQKVEFLVSFYNNEISEKSEIFDDQFSVERPDGSNFTLKIRSTKLEDSAMYFCASSRDRTSYEQYFGPGTRLTVT.